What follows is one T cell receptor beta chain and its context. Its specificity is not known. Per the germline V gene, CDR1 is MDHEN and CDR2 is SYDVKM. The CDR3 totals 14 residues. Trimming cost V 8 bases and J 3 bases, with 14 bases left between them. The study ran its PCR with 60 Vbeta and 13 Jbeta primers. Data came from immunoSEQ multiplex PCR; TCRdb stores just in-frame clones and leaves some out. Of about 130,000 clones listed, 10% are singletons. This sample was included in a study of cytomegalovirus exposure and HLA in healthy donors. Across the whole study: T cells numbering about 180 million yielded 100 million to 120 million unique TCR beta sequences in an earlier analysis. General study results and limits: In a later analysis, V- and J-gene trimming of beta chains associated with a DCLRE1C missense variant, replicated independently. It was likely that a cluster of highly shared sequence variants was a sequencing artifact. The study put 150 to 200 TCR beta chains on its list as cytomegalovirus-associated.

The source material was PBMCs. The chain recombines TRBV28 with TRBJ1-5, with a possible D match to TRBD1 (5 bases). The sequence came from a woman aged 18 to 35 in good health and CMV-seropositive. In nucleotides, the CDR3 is TGTGCCAGCCGCAGAGACAGTCTCAATCAGCCCCAGCATTTT. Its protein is CASRRDSLNQPQHF.